This T cell receptor beta chain was documented in a study of T cell responses to AZD1222 COVID-19 vaccine. Study-wide points: All repertoire sampling was performed exclusively after the peak T cell response. Vaccine-related CD4 TCRs covered spike, predominating at 160-218 and 743-854. It should be noted that donors were predominantly white British and more often female, and clonal diversity was possibly underestimated.

On this clone: Its matching antigen is unknown.

V was trimmed by 3 bases and J by 8 bases, leaving 13 bases between them. Germline CDR1 and CDR2: ENHRY and SYGVKD. CDR3 length equals 13 residues. Measured with immunoSEQ multiplex PCR; TCRdb has only the in-frame clones, and not every one. Of 95,000 to 100,000 clones detected, about nine tenths appear once; the ten largest clones hold around a sixth. The clonotype was recovered from an adult who received the AZD1222 COVID-19 vaccine. The sequencing here drew on peripheral blood, taken 28 days after the second AZD1222 dose. The rearrangement joins TRBV10-3 to TRBJ1-2; the D gene is possibly TRBD1 (6 bases). The CDR3 bases are TGTGCCATCAGTGAAAACAGGGTCTACGGCTACACCTTC. Translating gives CAISENRVYGYTF.